These 3 T cell receptor beta chains came from one sample sequenced in a study of cytomegalovirus exposure and HLA in healthy donors. PCR employed 60 Vbeta and 13 Jbeta primers. The repertoire was sequenced with immunoSEQ multiplex PCR; TCRdb's copy has only in-frame clones and lacks some. The sample shows some 150,000 clones, over 70% of them seen only once. The sequenced sample consisted of PBMCs. Receptors originate from a man aged 25 to 40 in good health and CMV-seronegative.

This clone occurred a few times. The rearrangement uses TRBV5-6 and TRBJ1-2; no firm D call. V shed 0 bases and J shed 8 bases, with 11 bases lying between them. The CDR3 contains 13 residues. Germline CDR1 SGHDT, CDR2 YYEEEE. The CDR3 here is CASSLVGGDGYTF. The CDR3 DNA is TGTGCCAGCAGCTTGGTGGGAGGAGACGGCTACACCTTC.

The chain couples TRBV19 to TRBJ2-1; the match to TRBD1 covers 9 bases. CDR1 and CDR2 from the germline V gene are LNHDA and SQIVND (reference sequence). The CDR3 has 15 residues. V lost 6 bases to trimming and J lost 2 bases; unmatched junction nucleotides: 5. Here the CDR3 reads CASSIDRGTYNEQFF. CDR3 DNA: TGTGCCAGTAGCATTGACAGGGGGACCTACAATGAGCAGTTCTTC. Looking up the rest from reference TRBV19 and TRBJ2-1 gives the full variable domain: DGGITQSPKYLFRKEGQNVTLSCEQNLNHDAMYWYRQDPGQGLRLIYYSQIVNDFQKGDIAEGYSVSREKKESFPLTVTSAQKNPTAFYLCASSIDRGTYNEQFFGPGTRLTVL.

The V and J genes are TRBV6-4 and TRBJ1-2, with TRBD1 matching 7 bases. Per the germline V gene, CDR1 is MRHNA and CDR2 is SNTAGT. V gave up 2 bases and J gave up 3 bases; unmatched junction bases: 0. This CDR3 is 13 amino acids long. The CDR3 DNA sequence: TGTGCCAGCAGTGACGACAGGGACTATGGCTACACCTTC. Its protein product is CASSDDRDYGYTF.